Following are 29 T cell receptor beta chains from one sample sequenced in a study of early T cells in non-severe SARS-CoV-2 infection. MiXCR, applied by TCRdb to the 5' RACE reads, yields one record per CDR3 protein. Of approximately 90,000 distinct CDR3 sequences listed, 16% were seen once; the top ten hold approximately 5.1%. The starting material was whole blood, obtained at baseline. Receptors originate from an adult who was a healthcare worker with PCR-confirmed SARS-CoV-2 infection or an uninfected control (not recorded which).

The sample holds a few counts of this clonotype. This sequence joins TRBV12-3 or TRBV12-4 and TRBJ2-3; no definite D call. Trimming left V 10 bases short and J 2 bases short, with 19 bases between. The CDR3 totals 15 residues. For the CDR3, the DNA is TGTGCCAAACAGTACCCGCGCACGCCCACAGATACGCAGTATTTT. Encoded protein: CAKQYPRTPTDTQYF.

This sequence joins TRBV6-1 and TRBJ1-2, with no clear D. Germline V lookup: CDR1 MNHNS, CDR2 SASEGT. The CDR3 loop spans 13 amino acids. Trimming took 5 bases from V and 6 from J, leaving 13 bases between them. The CDR3 DNA reads TGTGCCAGCAGTCTGTTAGAGGTTAATGGCTACACCTTC. This encodes CASSLLEVNGYTF.

The rearrangement links TRBV29-1 to TRBJ2-4, with D maybe TRBD1 (6 bases). The CDR3 contains 13 residues. V lost 3 bases, J lost 3 bases, and 9 bases lay in between. CDR1 is SQVTM, CDR2 ANQGSEA, per germline. Here the CDR3 reads CSVDKGDKNIQYF. CDR3 coding DNA: TGCAGCGTTGATAAGGGGGACAAAAACATTCAGTACTTC.

This clonotype showed up many times. V gene TRBV12-3 or TRBV12-4 combines with J gene TRBJ1-1; D is unclear. V was clipped by 3 bases and J by 1 base, with 9 bases between them. The CDR3 totals 14 residues. CDR3 amino acids: CASSFEAPNTEAFF. In nucleotides, the CDR3 is TGTGCCAGCAGTTTCGAGGCTCCGAACACTGAAGCTTTCTTT.

The genes are TRBV28 and TRBJ2-2, with D maybe TRBD1 (5 bases). This CDR3 comprises 15 residues. V lost 6 bases to trimming and J lost 3 bases, with 14 bases between them. Germline V gene sequence: CDR1 MDHEN, CDR2 SYDVKM. CDR3 in DNA: TGTGCCAGCAGGAAATGGCAGGGCTACACCGGGGAGCTGTTTTTT. Translated: CASRKWQGYTGELFF.

The V and J genes are TRBV7-2 and TRBJ2-1, with D possibly TRBD2 on 6 matching bases. The V end lost 6 bases, the J end lost 4 bases, and 16 bases lay between the germline ends. Germline V gives CDR1 SGHTA, CDR2 FQGNSA. The CDR3 contains 15 residues. The CDR3 nucleotides are TGTGCCAGCAGTACAATAGCGGACCAGTACAATGAGCAGTTCTTC. Its translation: CASSTIADQYNEQFF.

The sample holds a few counts of this clonotype. The CDR3 is CARAGEGGSSPLHF. CDR3 nucleotides: TGTGCCAGGGCCGGAGAAGGGGGGAGTTCACCCCTCCACTTT. The J gene is TRBJ1-6, the V gene TRBV2; D perhaps matches TRBD1 (6 bases). V was shortened by 9 bases and J by 9 bases, with 18 bases between the two germline ends. CDR1 SNHLY and CDR2 FYNNEI come from the germline V gene. The length of the CDR3 is 14 residues.

In its sample, this clonotype was seen many times. The V gene is TRBV5-6, the J gene TRBJ2-3, with TRBD2 matching over 8 bases. The V segment lost 2 bases and the J segment 2 bases; nucleotides outside the gene matches: 7. CDR1 is SGHDT and CDR2 is YYEEEE in the germline V gene. This CDR3 has 16 residues. The CDR3 nucleotides read TGTGCCAGCAGCTTAAGACTAGCGAGTTACACAGATACGCAGTATTTT. Amino acid sequence: CASSLRLASYTDTQYF.

The chain employs TRBV12-3 or TRBV12-4 and TRBJ1-1; TRBD1 matches 12 bases. V was pared by 7 bases and J by 4 bases, with 10 bases of the junction left unmatched. The CDR3 has 16 residues. CDR3 amino acids: CASNPGTGGFGTEAFF. For the CDR3, the DNA is TGTGCCAGCAACCCAGGGACAGGGGGCTTTGGCACTGAAGCTTTCTTT.

This clonotype was counted between two and nine times. The rearrangement joins TRBV28 to TRBJ1-4; D is ambiguous. Trimming left V 3 bases short and J 4 bases short, with 6 bases between. Germline loops: CDR1 MDHEN, CDR2 SYDVKM. The CDR3 length is 13 residues. The CDR3 bases are TGTGCCAGCAGTTTTCCGGATAATGAAAAACTGTTTTTT. This encodes CASSFPDNEKLFF.

This clonotype was observed a handful of times. This chain links TRBV20-1 with TRBJ2-1; D is undetermined. V gave up 1 base and J gave up 0 bases, with 7 bases separating them. CDR3 length: 14 residues. Germline-derived CDR1 and CDR2 are DFQATT and SNEGSKA (reference sequence). DNA of the CDR3: TGCAGTGCTAGAGCGGAGCACTCCTACAATGAGCAGTTCTTC. The encoded protein is CSARAEHSYNEQFF.

The CDR3 here is CASSTLRADTQYF. The CDR3 nucleotides are TGTGCCAGCAGCACGCTACGGGCAGATACGCAGTATTTT. The V call is TRBV6-5, the J call TRBJ2-3; D ambiguous. Germline loops: CDR1 MNHEY, CDR2 SVGAGI. The V and J ends lost 6 bases and 4 bases respectively, with 11 bases between them. The length of the CDR3 is 13 residues.

This clonotype was recorded many times. The chain recombines TRBV19 with TRBJ1-5, with D maybe TRBD1 (5 bases). CDR3 size: 16 residues. The V and J ends lost 6 bases and 1 base respectively, with 16 bases between them. CDR1 is LNHDA and CDR2 is SQIVND in the germline V gene (reference sequence). Written as DNA, the CDR3 is TGTGCCAGTAGGGCGGACAAGGTGAACAGCAATCAGCCCCAGCATTTT. It yields the protein CASRADKVNSNQPQHF.

There are many counts of this clonotype. A read error may produce the germline difference seen at one junction end. This chain uses TRBV28 with TRBJ1-1; TRBD1 might be the D (5 bases). The germline V gene has CDR1 MDHEN and CDR2 SYDVKM. There are 11 residues in the CDR3. The DNA of the CDR3 is TGTGCCAGCAGTTTAAGGGGCGGTCTTACTTTT. It codes for CASSLRGGLTF.

The gene calls are TRBV6-5 and TRBJ1-1; D uncertain. The germline V and J ends were trimmed by 7 bases and 5 bases, with 8 bases remaining between them. The germline CDR1 and CDR2 sequences are MNHEY and SVGAGI. This CDR3 has 11 residues. CDR3 DNA: TGTGCCAGCAACGAAGGTACTGAAGCTTTCTTT. Amino acid sequence: CASNEGTEAFF.

This clonotype was counted many times. V is TRBV6-2 or TRBV6-3 and J is TRBJ2-1; either TRBD1 or TRBD2 may fit D (5 bases each). CDR1 and CDR2 (germline): MNHEY, SVGEGT. Trimming stripped 11 bases from V and 2 bases from J, with 16 bases between. The CDR3 covers 14 residues. The CDR3 region has the DNA TGTGCCGGCTCCCCGGGACCAACCTACAATGAGCAGTTCTTC. Its translation is CAGSPGPTYNEQFF.

This clonotype occurred a few times. V usage is TRBV25-1 and J usage is TRBJ2-7; 10 nucleotides line up with TRBD1. The CDR3 is 14 residues long. The germline V gene has CDR1 MGHDK and CDR2 SYGVNS. The J segment lost 0 bases and the V segment lost 5 bases, leaving 1 base of the junction unmatched. CDR3 in amino acids: CASSRTGGSYEQYF. In DNA form, the CDR3 reads TGTGCCAGCAGTCGGACAGGGGGCTCCTACGAGCAGTACTTC.

Only a few counts were recorded for this clonotype. This sequence joins TRBV18 and TRBJ1-2; 9 bases match TRBD1. The CDR3 covers 13 residues. V gave up 3 bases and J gave up 6 bases; unmatched junction bases: 2. Germline assignment: CDR1 KGHSH and CDR2 LQKENI. CDR3 residues: CASSPGDRDGYTF. The CDR3 region has the DNA TGTGCCAGCTCACCGGGGGACAGGGATGGCTACACCTTC.

This clonotype was picked up a small number of times. The chain has TRBV20-1 and TRBJ2-3, with D uncertain. There are 11 residues in the CDR3. Germline V gives CDR1 DFQATT, CDR2 SNEGSKA (reference sequence). Trimming removed 6 bases at V and 5 bases at J, with 9 bases between. The CDR3 DNA follows: TGCAGTGCAAAGATTGGAGATACGCAGTATTTT. Protein product: CSAKIGDTQYF.

J is TRBJ2-7 and V is TRBV12-3 or TRBV12-4; D remains unclear. CDR3 size: 14 residues. V was cut by 10 bases and J by 0 bases, with 16 bases left in between. The CDR3 protein is CANNIGLHSYEQYF. CDR3 coding DNA: TGTGCCAACAATATCGGGCTCCACTCCTACGAGCAGTACTTC.

This clonotype was seen a few times. V gene TRBV20-1 combines with J gene TRBJ2-3; 7 bases line up with TRBD2. V was clipped by 3 bases and J by 0 bases; unmatched bases: 6. The CDR3 consists of 15 residues. Germline V lookup: CDR1 DFQATT, CDR2 SNEGSKA (reference sequence). In DNA, the CDR3 is TGCAGTGCTAGGCGGTTAGCGGGTAGCACAGATACGCAGTATTTT. Translation: CSARRLAGSTDTQYF.

This clonotype was counted between two and nine times. J is TRBJ2-5 and V is TRBV7-9; D uncertain. The CDR3 contains 14 residues. Per the germline V gene, CDR1 is SEHNR and CDR2 is FQNEAQ (reference sequence). Deletions cut 5 bases from V and 4 bases from J, with 14 bases between. This CDR3 reads CASSTNGLGETQYF. As DNA, the CDR3 is TGTGCCAGCAGCACTAACGGATTGGGAGAGACCCAGTACTTC.

This clonotype was seen a handful of times. The V gene is TRBV7-9, the J gene TRBJ2-3; D gene ambiguous. The CDR3 length is 11 residues. Germline CDR1 and CDR2: SEHNR and FQNEAQ (reference sequence). V was cut by 5 bases and J by 7 bases, with 7 bases left in between. CDR3 residues: CASSRVNTQYF. The CDR3 DNA is TGTGCCAGCAGCCGGGTGAATACGCAGTATTTT.

This clonotype appeared a few times. This chain joins TRBV11-3 and TRBJ2-5; D not resolved. Germline V gene sequence: CDR1 SGHNT, CDR2 YENEEA. V was pared by 1 base and J by 3 bases, with 9 bases between. The CDR3 has 14 residues. The CDR3 nucleotides read TGTGCCAGCAGCTTAGCCCGGCATGAAGAGACCCAGTACTTC. This encodes CASSLARHEETQYF. Supplemented by reference TRBV11-3 and TRBJ2-5, the full variable domain reads EAGVVQSPRYKIIEKKQPVAFWCNPISGHNTLYWYLQNLGQGPELLIRYENEEAVDDSQLPKDRFSAERLKGVDSTLKIQPAELGDSAVYLCASSLARHEETQYFGPGTRLLVL.

The chain links TRBV27 to TRBJ1-1; 10 bases line up with TRBD1. Germline V lookup: CDR1 MNHEY, CDR2 SMNVEV (reference sequence). The CDR3 extends over 15 amino acids. With 6 bases clipped from V and 6 bases from J, the junction kept 10 bases outside the gene matches. As DNA, the CDR3 is TGTGCCAGCAGCGCGTACCGGGACAGGGGTTCTGAAGCTTTCTTT. Translating it yields CASSAYRDRGSEAFF.

The chain is built from TRBV12-3 or TRBV12-4 and TRBJ2-3, with D possibly TRBD2 on 6 matching bases. Between the trimmed V and J ends, which lost 7 bases and 2 bases, there was a span of 16 bases. The CDR3 has 15 amino acids. CDR3: CASTRASDFTDTQYF. The CDR3 region has the DNA TGTGCCAGCACCCGTGCTAGCGACTTCACAGATACGCAGTATTTT.

The chain carries TRBV12-3 or TRBV12-4 and TRBJ2-1, with unresolved D. V dropped 4 bases and J dropped 5 bases, with 9 bases sitting between them. The CDR3 contains 13 residues. The DNA for the CDR3 is TGTGCCAGCAGTTCTACAGTCCACAATGAGCAGTTCTTC. It translates to CASSSTVHNEQFF.

This clonotype has just a few counts. This chain connects TRBV4-1 to TRBJ1-2; D is uncertain. Germline values: CDR1 MGHRA, CDR2 YSYEKL. CDR3 size: 14 residues. With 5 bases removed from V and 3 bases from J, the gap between germline ends came to 13 bases. The CDR3 DNA reads TGCGCCAGCAGCTCCCCGACGGGCGACTATGGCTACACCTTC. Translation gives CASSSPTGDYGYTF.

The chain carries TRBV7-2 and TRBJ2-7; D might be TRBD1 (6 bases). Trimming removed 6 bases at V and 7 bases at J, with 19 bases between. The CDR3 is 14 residues long. Per germline, CDR1 SGHTA and CDR2 FQGNSA. The CDR3 sequence is CASRTPQGLGEQYF. CDR3 bases: TGTGCCAGCAGGACGCCCCAGGGGCTCGGAGAGCAGTACTTC.